The TCR beta chain described here comes from a study of T cell responses to AZD1222 COVID-19 vaccine. Study-wide results and caveats: The study sampled repertoires only after the peak T cell response. Nearly half of the spike-specific TCRs reportedly recognize variant regions that carry no mutations.

TCRdb keeps only in-frame clones here, not all; method: immunoSEQ multiplex PCR. Of 130,000 to 150,000 clones listed, around 89% were seen once; the top ten hold 2.2%. As concerns this clone: What it binds is not known.

Per germline, CDR1 DFQATT and CDR2 SNEGSKA (reference sequence). V lost 3 bases to trimming and J lost 0 bases, with 14 bases between them. This CDR3 has 15 amino acids. The sample here was peripheral blood, taken on day 0 of AZD1222 vaccination. This chain links TRBV20-1 with TRBJ1-1, with D uncertain. This TCR came from an adult in good health. CDR3 residues: CSASGQDGVNTEAFF. The CDR3 nucleotides are TGCAGTGCTAGTGGGCAGGACGGGGTGAACACTGAAGCTTTCTTT.